These 3 T cell receptor beta chains share one sample of origin, sequenced in a study of T cells after yellow fever vaccination. MiXCR was run by TCRdb on the 5' RACE reads, yielding one entry per CDR3 protein. This table has about 210,000 distinct CDR3 sequences, more than 3% appearing once. The material was CD4+ T cells sorted from PBMCs, obtained 10 days after the yellow fever booster vaccination. These TCRs come from a young man who received the YFV17D yellow fever vaccine.

This clonotype has just a few counts. The rearrangement joins TRBV5-6 to TRBJ1-5; 7 nucleotides align to TRBD1. V was clipped by 4 bases and J by 0 bases; unmatched bases: 7. The CDR3 has 16 residues. Germline CDR1 and CDR2: SGHDT and YYEEEE. CDR3 sequence: CASSRSGTVSNQPQHF. The CDR3 bases are TGTGCCAGCAGCCGGTCCGGGACAGTTAGCAATCAGCCCCAGCATTTT.

This clonotype was counted ten times or more. This sequence joins TRBV7-6 and TRBJ2-3, with D unresolved. The CDR3 sequence is 15 residues long. The V end was cut by 1 base, the J end by 3 bases, with 11 bases between. Germline values: CDR1 SGHVS, CDR2 FNYEAQ. DNA of the CDR3: TGTGCCAGCAGCTTAGATCCTTACAATACAGATACGCAGTATTTT. Protein sequence: CASSLDPYNTDTQYF.

This clonotype was counted at least ten times. The CDR3 DNA sequence: TGTGCCAGCAGTCCATGGACAGGGTCCTACGAGCAGTACTTC. Its translation is CASSPWTGSYEQYF. This rearrangement joins TRBV27 to TRBJ2-7, with 8 bases matching TRBD1. The germline CDR1 and CDR2 sequences are MNHEY and SMNVEV (reference sequence). The CDR3 spans 14 residues. The V segment lost 5 bases and the J segment 1 base; nucleotides outside the gene matches: 4.